This entry lists 7 T cell receptor beta chains sequenced from one sample in a study of T cell repertoires in cytomegalovirus infection. Antigens for these TCRs are unknown. MiXCR was run by TCRdb on the reads, yielding one entry per CDR3 protein. The sample consists of about 900,000 distinct CDR3 sequences, about a third of them appearing once. The material sequenced was cultured CD8+ T cells from PBMCs, taken from culture after CMV antigen stimulation. The receptors shown here come from a human donor in good health (CMV status not recorded). Some clones in this sample may be carry-over from other donors' samples.

The chain has TRBV12-3 or TRBV12-4 and TRBJ2-3; either TRBD1 or TRBD2 may fit D (6 bases each). The CDR3 loop spans 14 amino acids. V gave up 5 bases and J gave up 0 bases, with 9 bases separating them. The CDR3 DNA is TGTGCCAGCAGTACGGGGGCCAGCACAGATACGCAGTATTTT. This sequence encodes CASSTGASTDTQYF.

V gene TRBV12-3 or TRBV12-4 combines with J gene TRBJ2-2; TRBD1 matches at 8 bases. The length of the CDR3 is 15 residues. Losses at the gene ends were 6 bases for V and 7 bases for J; bases not matched to a gene: 10. In DNA, the CDR3 is TGTGCCAGCAGCAACCTAGGACAGGGCGACGGGGAGCTGTTTTTT. It codes for CASSNLGQGDGELFF.

This clonotype was seen many times. The chain has TRBV7-6 and TRBJ1-1; 8 bases map to TRBD1. V lost 5 bases to trimming and J lost 4 bases; unmatched junction nucleotides: 15. The CDR3 has 17 residues. CDR1 and CDR2 from the germline V gene are SGHVS and FNYEAQ. The chain's CDR3 is CASSVSGTGISGTEAFF. CDR3 bases: TGTGCCAGCAGCGTTTCCGGGACAGGCATCTCGGGCACTGAAGCTTTCTTT.

This sequence joins TRBV10-3 and TRBJ1-2, with TRBD1 matching over 11 bases. Germline CDR1 is ENHRY and CDR2 is SYGVKD. There are 17 residues in the CDR3. The junction had 5 bases not matched to a gene; V was cut back by 2 bases and J by 0 bases. This CDR3 reads CAISERGTGGTNYGYTF. Written as DNA, the CDR3 is TGTGCCATCAGTGAGAGGGGGACAGGGGGAACTAACTATGGCTACACCTTC.

Concerning this clonotype itself: Germline is not matched at one junction end, which may reflect a read error. The chain employs TRBV11-2 and TRBJ2-3; 7 bases match TRBD1. Germline V gene sequence: CDR1 SGHAT, CDR2 FQNNGV. This CDR3 spans 16 amino acids. CDR3 sequence (DNA): TGTGTCAGCAGCTTAGAGGGGGCTGAGGGCACAGATACGCAGTATTTT. It translates to CVSSLEGAEGTDTQYF.

Points on this clonotype: One end of the junction does not line up with germline, which may come from a read error. The chain joins TRBV10-3 to TRBJ2-3; a possible D gene is TRBD2 (6 bases). The CDR3 extends over 16 amino acids. Germline V gives CDR1 ENHRY, CDR2 SYGVKD. The CDR3 DNA follows: TGTGCCGTCAGTCCCGATTTTGGGGGGAGCACAGATACGCAGTATTTT. Residues: CAVSPDFGGSTDTQYF.

This clonotype was seen more than once but under ten times. The rearrangement links TRBV6-1 to TRBJ2-7; 7 nucleotides match TRBD1. The CDR3 runs to 14 residues. Germline loops: CDR1 MNHNS, CDR2 SASEGT. Trimming cost V 5 bases and J 6 bases; bases outside gene matches: 10. Here the CDR3 reads CASSLTNRGSEQYF. DNA for the CDR3: TGTGCCAGCAGTTTGACGAACAGGGGTTCCGAGCAGTACTTC.